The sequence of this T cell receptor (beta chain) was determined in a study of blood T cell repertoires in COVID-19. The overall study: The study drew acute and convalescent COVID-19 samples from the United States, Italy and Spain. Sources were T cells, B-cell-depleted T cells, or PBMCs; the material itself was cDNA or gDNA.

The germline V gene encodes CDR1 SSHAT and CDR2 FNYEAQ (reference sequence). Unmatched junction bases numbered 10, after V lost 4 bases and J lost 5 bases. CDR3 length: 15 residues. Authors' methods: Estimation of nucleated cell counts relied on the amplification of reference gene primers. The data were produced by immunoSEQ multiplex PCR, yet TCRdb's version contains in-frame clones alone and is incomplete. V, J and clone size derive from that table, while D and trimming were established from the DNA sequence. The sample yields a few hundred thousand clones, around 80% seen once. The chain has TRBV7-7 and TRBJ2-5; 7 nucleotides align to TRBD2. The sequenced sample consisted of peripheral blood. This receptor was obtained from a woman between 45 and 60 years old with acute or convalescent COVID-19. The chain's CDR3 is CASSSRGERRETQYF. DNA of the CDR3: TGTGCCAGCAGCTCCCGGGGGGAGCGCAGGGAGACCCAGTACTTC.